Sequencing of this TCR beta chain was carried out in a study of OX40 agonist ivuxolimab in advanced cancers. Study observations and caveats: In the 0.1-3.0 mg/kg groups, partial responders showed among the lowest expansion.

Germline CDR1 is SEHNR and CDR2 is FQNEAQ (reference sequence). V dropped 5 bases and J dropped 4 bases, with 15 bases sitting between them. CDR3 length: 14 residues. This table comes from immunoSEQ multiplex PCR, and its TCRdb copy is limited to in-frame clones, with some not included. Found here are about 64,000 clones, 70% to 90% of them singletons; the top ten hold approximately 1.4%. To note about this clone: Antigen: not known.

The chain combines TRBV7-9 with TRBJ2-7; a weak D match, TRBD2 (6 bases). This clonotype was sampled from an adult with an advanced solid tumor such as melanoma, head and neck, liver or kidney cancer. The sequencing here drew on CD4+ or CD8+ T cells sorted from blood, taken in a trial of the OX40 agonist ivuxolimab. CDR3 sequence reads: CASSITSSRYEQYF. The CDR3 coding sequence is TGTGCCAGCAGCATTACTAGCAGTAGGTACGAGCAGTACTTC.